This T cell receptor (beta chain) was identified during a study of shared clonotypes between healthy human individuals. Across the study: Sampling drew on donors who were a couple of women and a few men aged 18 to 49. General study findings and limits: Rarefaction showed sorted-subset sequencing was incomplete despite large depth.

Here immunoSEQ multiplex PCR was the method, and the copy in TCRdb shows in-frame clones only, minus some. The profile shows about 120,000 clones, about 71% of them singletons. The donor cohort consisted entirely of Caucasian adults residing in Nashville, Tennessee. CD8 memory combined CD45RO+ cells with CCR7-negative CD45RA+ TemRA cells. This CDR3 region has 15 residues. Looked up from germline, CDR1 is SGHRS and CDR2 is YFSETQ. Trimming pared 3 bases from V and 6 bases from J, leaving 16 bases between. To note about this clone: No antigen is known for it.

The specimen sequenced was memory CD8+ T cells sorted from blood. Subset noted: CD45RO+ cells pooled with CCR7-negative TemRA cells. This chain links TRBV5-1 with TRBJ2-1, with D possibly matching TRBD1 (6 bases). The clonotype comes from a woman aged 25-40 years in good health. Here the CDR3 reads CASSWDNPQRNEQFF. In DNA form, the CDR3 reads TGCGCCAGCAGCTGGGACAATCCCCAGCGCAATGAGCAGTTCTTC.